The present entry profiles one TCR beta chain with its context. The antigen is unknown. Repertoires were generated with immunoSEQ multiplex PCR, while TCRdb's copy carries only in-frame clones and drops some. The data show about 200,000 clones, around 83% seen once. The data derive from a study of cytomegalovirus exposure and HLA in healthy donors. Findings of the study overall: CMV antigen specificity of a few CMV-associated chains was confirmed in vitro. The dataset shows that most TCR sequences were rare, while some public TCRs occurred in many donors.

Looked up from germline, CDR1 is MDHEN and CDR2 is SYDVKM. V was pared by 6 bases and J by 4 bases, with 19 bases of the junction left unmatched. The CDR3 length is 18 residues. The J gene is TRBJ1-1, the V gene TRBV28; 8 positions match TRBD1. Sequencing was done on a sample of PBMCs. This receptor was taken from a woman in her twenties or thirties in good health and CMV-seropositive. CDR3 in DNA: TGTGCCAGCAGCCGCAAACTCAAACAACAGGGGGGTTCCACTGAAGCTTTCTTT. This encodes CASSRKLKQQGGSTEAFF.